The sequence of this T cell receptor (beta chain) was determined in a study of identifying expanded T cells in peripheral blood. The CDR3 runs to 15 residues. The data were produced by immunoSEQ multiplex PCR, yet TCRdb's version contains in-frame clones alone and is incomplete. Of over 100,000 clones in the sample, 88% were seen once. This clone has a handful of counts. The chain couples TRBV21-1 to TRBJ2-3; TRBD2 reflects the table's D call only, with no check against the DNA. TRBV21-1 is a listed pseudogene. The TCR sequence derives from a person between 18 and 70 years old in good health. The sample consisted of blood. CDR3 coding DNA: TGTGCCAGCAGCAAAGGGGCTAGCGGCACAGATACGCAGTATTTT. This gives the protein CASSKGASGTDTQYF.